The 3 T cell receptor beta chains reported below all come from one sample, sequenced in a study of blood T cell repertoires in COVID-19. Produced via immunoSEQ multiplex PCR; TCRdb's table is partial and in-frame only. The table includes 150,000 to 200,000 clones, more than 85% detected once. The sequencing input was peripheral blood. Receptors originate from a man aged 35-49 years with active or convalescent COVID-19.

The chain combines TRBV4-1 with TRBJ2-1; D perhaps matches TRBD2 (7 bases). CDR3 length: 15 residues. CDR1 is MGHRA, CDR2 YSYEKL, per germline. V lost 2 bases and J lost 8, with 16 bases in between. This chain's CDR3 is CASSQFVIGGHEQFF. The CDR3 DNA reads TGCGCCAGCAGCCAATTTGTGATCGGGGGGCATGAGCAGTTCTTC.

This clone has only one observation. The rearrangement joins TRBV5-1 to TRBJ1-4, with 9 bases lining up with TRBD1. This CDR3 has 14 amino acids. V shed 4 bases, J shed 7 bases, and the junction held 5 bases outside the gene matches. Per germline, CDR1 SGHRS and CDR2 YFSETQ. The CDR3 bases are TGCGCCAGCAGCGGAGGGACAGGGTTTGAAAAACTGTTTTTT. Translating it yields CASSGGTGFEKLFF.

V is TRBV11-3 and J is TRBJ1-2, with TRBD1 matching over 7 bases. The CDR3 is 16 amino acids. V shed 0 bases, J shed 0 bases, and the junction held 4 bases outside the gene matches. Germline V gene lookup returns CDR1 SGHNT and CDR2 YENEEA. CDR3 in DNA: TGTGCCAGCAGCTTAGAGACAGGGAACTCTAACTATGGCTACACCTTC. Translated, it gives CASSLETGNSNYGYTF. The whole variable domain, filled in from reference TRBV11-3 and TRBJ1-2, reads EAGVVQSPRYKIIEKKQPVAFWCNPISGHNTLYWYLQNLGQGPELLIRYENEEAVDDSQLPKDRFSAERLKGVDSTLKIQPAELGDSAVYLCASSLETGNSNYGYTFGSGTRLTVV.